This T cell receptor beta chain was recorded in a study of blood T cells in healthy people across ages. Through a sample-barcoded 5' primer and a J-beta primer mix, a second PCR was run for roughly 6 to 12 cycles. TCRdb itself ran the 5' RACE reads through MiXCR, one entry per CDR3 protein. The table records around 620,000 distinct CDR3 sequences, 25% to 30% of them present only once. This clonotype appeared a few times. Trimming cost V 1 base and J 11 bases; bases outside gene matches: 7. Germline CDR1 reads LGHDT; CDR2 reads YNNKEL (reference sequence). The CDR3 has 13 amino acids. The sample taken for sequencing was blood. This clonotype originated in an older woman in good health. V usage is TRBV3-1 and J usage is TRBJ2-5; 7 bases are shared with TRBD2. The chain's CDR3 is CASSQGGAREQYF. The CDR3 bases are TGTGCCAGCAGCCAAGGTGGGGCGCGGGAGCAGTACTTC.